The text below deals with one T cell receptor (beta chain). The antigen remains undetermined. Germline CDR1 and CDR2: SQVTM and ANQGSEA. Unmatched junction bases numbered 1, after V lost 3 bases and J lost 1 base. This CDR3 region has 14 residues. Each cDNA held unique molecular identifiers, and template switching gave it a universal primer site. TCRdb reanalysed the 5' RACE reads using MiXCR and keeps one entry per CDR3 protein. The profile shows 600,000 to 850,000 distinct CDR3 sequences, 18% of them singletons. The entry originates in a study of identical twins. The study, taken as a whole, reports: High-abundance cord blood beta clonotypes had fewer insertions; memory repertoires showed none.

The sample was also linked to a second study, of T cells expressing NK-cell markers. In that study: As a fraction of CD8+ T cells, dominant NKG2C+ clonotypes reached about 1.0-8% in six or seven donors. In a few donors, dominant clonotypes made up about 25-65% of CD3+CD56-NKG2C+ cells.

Sequencing used PBMCs. V gene TRBV29-1 combines with J gene TRBJ2-1; 9 bases agree with TRBD2. The receptor was derived from a woman in her late teens or twenties in good health. DNA for the CDR3: TGCAGCGTTGACAGCGGGAGGTCCTACAATGAGCAGTTCTTC. Translation: CSVDSGRSYNEQFF.